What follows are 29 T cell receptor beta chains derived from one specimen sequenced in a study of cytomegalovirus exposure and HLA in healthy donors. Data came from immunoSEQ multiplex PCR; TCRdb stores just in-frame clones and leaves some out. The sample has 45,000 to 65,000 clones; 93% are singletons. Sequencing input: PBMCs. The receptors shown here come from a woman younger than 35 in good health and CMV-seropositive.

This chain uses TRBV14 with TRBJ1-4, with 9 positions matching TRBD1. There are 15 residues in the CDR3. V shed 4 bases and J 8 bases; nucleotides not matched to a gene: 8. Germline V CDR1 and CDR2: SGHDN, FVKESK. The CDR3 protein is CASSLRGQGIEKLFF. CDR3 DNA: TGTGCCAGCAGCCTAAGGGGACAGGGAATAGAAAAACTGTTTTTT.

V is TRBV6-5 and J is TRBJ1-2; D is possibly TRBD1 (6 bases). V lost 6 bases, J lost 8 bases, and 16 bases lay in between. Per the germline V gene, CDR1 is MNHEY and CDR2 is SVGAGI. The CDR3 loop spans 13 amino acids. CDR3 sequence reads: CASRDTGPGGYTF. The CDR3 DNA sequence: TGTGCCAGCAGGGATACAGGGCCGGGGGGCTACACCTTC.

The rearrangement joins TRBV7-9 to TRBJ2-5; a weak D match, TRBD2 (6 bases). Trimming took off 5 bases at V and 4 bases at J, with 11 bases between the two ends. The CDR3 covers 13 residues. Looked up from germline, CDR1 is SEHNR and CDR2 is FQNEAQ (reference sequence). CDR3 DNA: TGTGCCAGCAGCCGTAACGGGGGAGAGACCCAGTACTTC. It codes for CASSRNGGETQYF.

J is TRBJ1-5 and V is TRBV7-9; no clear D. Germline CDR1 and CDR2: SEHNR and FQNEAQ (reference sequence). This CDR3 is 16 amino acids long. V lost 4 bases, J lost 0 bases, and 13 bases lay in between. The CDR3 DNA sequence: TGTGCCAGCAGCTCGGGAAATTTGTATAGCAATCAGCCCCAGCATTTT. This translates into CASSSGNLYSNQPQHF.

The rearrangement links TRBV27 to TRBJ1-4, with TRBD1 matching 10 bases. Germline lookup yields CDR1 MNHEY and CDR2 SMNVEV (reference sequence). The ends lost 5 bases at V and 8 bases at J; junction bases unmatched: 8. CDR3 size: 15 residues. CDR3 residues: CASSGQGVAQEKLFF. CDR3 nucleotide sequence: TGTGCCAGCAGTGGACAGGGGGTTGCACAAGAAAAACTGTTTTTT.

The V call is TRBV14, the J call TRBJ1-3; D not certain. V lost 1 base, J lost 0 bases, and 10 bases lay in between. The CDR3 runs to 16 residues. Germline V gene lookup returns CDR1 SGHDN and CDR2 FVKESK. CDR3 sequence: CASSQAPPYSGNTIYF. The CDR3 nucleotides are TGTGCCAGCAGCCAAGCACCGCCCTACTCTGGAAACACCATATATTTT.

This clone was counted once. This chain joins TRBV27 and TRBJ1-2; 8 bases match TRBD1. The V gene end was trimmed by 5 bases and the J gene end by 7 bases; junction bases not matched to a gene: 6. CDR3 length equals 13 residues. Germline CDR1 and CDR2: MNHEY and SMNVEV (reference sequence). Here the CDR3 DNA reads TGTGCCAGCAGTAGTGGACAGGGCGCTGGCTACACCTTC. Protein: CASSSGQGAGYTF.

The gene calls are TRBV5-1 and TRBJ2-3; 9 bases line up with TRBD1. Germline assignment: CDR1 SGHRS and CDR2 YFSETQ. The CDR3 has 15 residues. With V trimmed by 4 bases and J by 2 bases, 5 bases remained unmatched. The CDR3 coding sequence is TGCGCCAGCAGCCCCCGGACAGGGGACACAGATACGCAGTATTTT. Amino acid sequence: CASSPRTGDTDTQYF.

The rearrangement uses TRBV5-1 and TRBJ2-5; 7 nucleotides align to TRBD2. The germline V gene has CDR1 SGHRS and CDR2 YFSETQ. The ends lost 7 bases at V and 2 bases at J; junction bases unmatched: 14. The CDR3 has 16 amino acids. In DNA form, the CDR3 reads TGCGCCAGCCGACGGTGGGTGGGGGGGGTACAAGAGACCCAGTACTTC. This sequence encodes CASRRWVGGVQETQYF.

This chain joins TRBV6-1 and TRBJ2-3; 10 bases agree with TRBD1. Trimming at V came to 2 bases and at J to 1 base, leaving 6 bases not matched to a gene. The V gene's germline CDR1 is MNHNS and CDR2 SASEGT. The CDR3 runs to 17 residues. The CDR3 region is CASSESAGTGGTDTQYF. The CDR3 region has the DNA TGTGCCAGCAGTGAAAGTGCCGGGACAGGGGGCACAGATACGCAGTATTTT.

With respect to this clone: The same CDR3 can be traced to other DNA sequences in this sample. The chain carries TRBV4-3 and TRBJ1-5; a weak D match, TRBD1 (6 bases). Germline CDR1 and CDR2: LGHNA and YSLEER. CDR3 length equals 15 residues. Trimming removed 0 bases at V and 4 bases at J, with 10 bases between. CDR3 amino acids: CASSQDRGPNQPQHF. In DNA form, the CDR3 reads TGCGCCAGCAGCCAAGACAGGGGCCCTAATCAGCCCCAGCATTTT.

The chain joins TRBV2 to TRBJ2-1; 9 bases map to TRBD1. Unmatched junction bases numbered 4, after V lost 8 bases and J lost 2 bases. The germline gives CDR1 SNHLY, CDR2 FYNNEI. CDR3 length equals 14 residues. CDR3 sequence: CASHRDRAYNEQFF. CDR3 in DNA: TGTGCCAGCCACCGGGACAGGGCCTACAATGAGCAGTTCTTC.

The CDR3 coding sequence is TGCGCCAGCAGCCCCAATGGAGGGGCCTCCAATACGCACAAAAGCTATGGCTACACCTTC. Its protein product is CASSPNGGASNTHKSYGYTF. This chain joins TRBV5-1 and TRBJ1-2, with a possible D match to TRBD1 (5 bases). From germline, CDR1 is SGHRS and CDR2 YFSETQ. V dropped 4 bases and J dropped 4 bases, with 32 bases sitting between them. There are 20 residues in the CDR3.

The CDR3 region has the DNA TGCGCCAGCAGGGATACAGGGTCGGGTTACGAGCAGTACTTC. Residues: CASRDTGSGYEQYF. This rearrangement joins TRBV10-2 to TRBJ2-7, with D maybe TRBD1 (6 bases). The CDR3 spans 14 residues. Germline V gene sequence: CDR1 WSHSY, CDR2 SAAADI. V was cut by 6 bases and J by 4 bases, with 16 bases left in between.

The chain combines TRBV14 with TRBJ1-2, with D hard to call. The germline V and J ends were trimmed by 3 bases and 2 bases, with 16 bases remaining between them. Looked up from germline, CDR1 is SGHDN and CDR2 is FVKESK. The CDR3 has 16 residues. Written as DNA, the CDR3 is TGTGCCAGCAGCCAGGGTGCGGGCAGGTTCAACTATGGCTACACCTTC. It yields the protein CASSQGAGRFNYGYTF.

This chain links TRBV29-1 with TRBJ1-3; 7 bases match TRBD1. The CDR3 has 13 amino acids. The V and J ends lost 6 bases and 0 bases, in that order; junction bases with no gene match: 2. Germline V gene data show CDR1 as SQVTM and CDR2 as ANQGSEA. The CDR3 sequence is CSVRQGSGNTIYF. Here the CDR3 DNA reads TGCAGCGTCAGACAGGGCTCTGGAAACACCATATATTTT. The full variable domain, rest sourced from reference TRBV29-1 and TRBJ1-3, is SAVISQKPSRDICQRGTSLTIQCQVDSQVTMMFWYRQQPGQSLTLIATANQGSEATYESGFVIDKFPISRPNLTFSTLTVSNMSPEDSSIYLCSVRQGSGNTIYFGEGSWLTVV.

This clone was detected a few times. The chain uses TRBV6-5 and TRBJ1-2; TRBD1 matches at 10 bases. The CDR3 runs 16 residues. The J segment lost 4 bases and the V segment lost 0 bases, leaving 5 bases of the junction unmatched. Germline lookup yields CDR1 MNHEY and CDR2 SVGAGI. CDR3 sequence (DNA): TGTGCCAGCAGTTACTCCCGGACAGGGGGTCGCTATGGCTACACCTTC. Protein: CASSYSRTGGRYGYTF.

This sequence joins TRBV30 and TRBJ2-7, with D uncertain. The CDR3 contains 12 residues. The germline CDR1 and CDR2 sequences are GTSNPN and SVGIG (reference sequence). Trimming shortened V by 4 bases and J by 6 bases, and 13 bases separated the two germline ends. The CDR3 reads CAWKRHTAEQYF. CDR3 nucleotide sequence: TGTGCCTGGAAACGCCATACAGCCGAGCAGTACTTC.

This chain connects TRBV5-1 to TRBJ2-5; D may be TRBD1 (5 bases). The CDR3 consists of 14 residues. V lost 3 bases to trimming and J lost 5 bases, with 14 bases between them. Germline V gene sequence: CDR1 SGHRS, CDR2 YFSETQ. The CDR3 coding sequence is TGCGCCAGCAGCTACTCGACAGTGTCGGAGACCCAGTACTTC. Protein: CASSYSTVSETQYF.

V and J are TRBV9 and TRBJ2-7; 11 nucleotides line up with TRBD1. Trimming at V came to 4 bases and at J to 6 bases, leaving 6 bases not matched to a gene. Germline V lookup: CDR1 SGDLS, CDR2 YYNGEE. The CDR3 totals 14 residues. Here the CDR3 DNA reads TGTGCCAGCAGCCCCGGACAGGGGGCCCTCGAGCAGTACTTC. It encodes CASSPGQGALEQYF.

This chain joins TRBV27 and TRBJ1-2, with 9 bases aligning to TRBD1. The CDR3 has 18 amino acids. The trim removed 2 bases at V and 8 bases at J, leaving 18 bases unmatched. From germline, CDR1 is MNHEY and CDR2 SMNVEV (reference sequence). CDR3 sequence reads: CASSLAGTGQRMVRGYTF. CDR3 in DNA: TGTGCCAGCAGTTTAGCAGGGACAGGGCAAAGGATGGTGCGCGGCTACACCTTC.

Written as DNA, the CDR3 is TGTGCCAGCAGCTTTTACAGGGGGTCCGGATACGAGCAGTACTTC. Its protein product is CASSFYRGSGYEQYF. This chain links TRBV5-6 with TRBJ2-7, with TRBD1 identical over 8 bases. Trimming cost V 2 bases and J 4 bases; bases outside gene matches: 8. Germline V CDR1 and CDR2: SGHDT, YYEEEE. This CDR3 has 15 residues.

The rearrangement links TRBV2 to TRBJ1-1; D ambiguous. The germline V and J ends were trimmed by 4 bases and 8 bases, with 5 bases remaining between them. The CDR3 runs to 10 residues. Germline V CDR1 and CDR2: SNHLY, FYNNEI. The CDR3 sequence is CASSGREAFF. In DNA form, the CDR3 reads TGTGCCAGCAGTGGGAGAGAAGCTTTCTTT.

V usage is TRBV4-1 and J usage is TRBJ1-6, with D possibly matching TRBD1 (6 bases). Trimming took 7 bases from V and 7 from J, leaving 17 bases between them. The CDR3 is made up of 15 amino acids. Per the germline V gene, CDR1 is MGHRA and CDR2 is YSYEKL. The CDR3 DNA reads TGCGCCAGCAACTACAGGGTAGAGGGGAATTCACCCCTCCACTTT. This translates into CASNYRVEGNSPLHF.

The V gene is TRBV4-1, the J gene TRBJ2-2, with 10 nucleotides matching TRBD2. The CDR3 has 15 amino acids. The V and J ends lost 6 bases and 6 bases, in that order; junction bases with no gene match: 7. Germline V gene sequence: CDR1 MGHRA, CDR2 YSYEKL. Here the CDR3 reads CASRNSGGYSGELFF. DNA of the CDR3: TGCGCCAGCAGAAATAGCGGGGGGTACTCCGGGGAGCTGTTTTTT.

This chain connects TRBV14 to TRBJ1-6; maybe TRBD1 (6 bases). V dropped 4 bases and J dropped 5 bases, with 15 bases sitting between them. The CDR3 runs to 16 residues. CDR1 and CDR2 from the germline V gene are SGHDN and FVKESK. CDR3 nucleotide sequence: TGTGCCAGCAGCCGCACACAGGGAACTAATAATTCACCCCTCCACTTT. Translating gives CASSRTQGTNNSPLHF.

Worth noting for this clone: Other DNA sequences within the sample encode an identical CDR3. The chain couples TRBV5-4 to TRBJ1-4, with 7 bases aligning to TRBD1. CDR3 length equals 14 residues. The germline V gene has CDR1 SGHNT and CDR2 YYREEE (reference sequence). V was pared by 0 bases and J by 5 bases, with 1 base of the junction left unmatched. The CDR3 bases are TGTGCCAGCAGCTTGGACAGGGGAAATGAAAAACTGTTTTTT. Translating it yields CASSLDRGNEKLFF.

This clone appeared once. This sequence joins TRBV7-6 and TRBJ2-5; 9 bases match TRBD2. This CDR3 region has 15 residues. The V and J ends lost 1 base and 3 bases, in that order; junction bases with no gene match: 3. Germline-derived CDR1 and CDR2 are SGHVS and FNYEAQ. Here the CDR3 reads CASSLVPSGKETQYF. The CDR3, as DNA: TGTGCCAGCAGCTTAGTCCCTAGCGGGAAAGAGACCCAGTACTTC.

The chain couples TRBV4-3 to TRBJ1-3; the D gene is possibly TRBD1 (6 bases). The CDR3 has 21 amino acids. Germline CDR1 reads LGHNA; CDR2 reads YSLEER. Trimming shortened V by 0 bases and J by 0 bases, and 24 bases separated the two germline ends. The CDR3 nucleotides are TGCGCCAGCAGCCAAGATTTACAGGGAGAAGATATGTTATTCTCTGGAAACACCATATATTTT. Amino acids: CASSQDLQGEDMLFSGNTIYF.